The 18 T cell receptor beta chains listed next were all sequenced from one sample in a study of T cell repertoires and HLA-DP antigens. Antigen specificity for these receptors is unknown. Method: immunoSEQ multiplex PCR; TCRdb's copy keeps in-frame clones and lacks some. The sample holds about 89,000 clones, roughly 86% seen once. Sequencing input: CD4+ T cells from PBMCs. These receptors were taken from a man aged 50 or older in good health and CMV-seronegative.

V usage is TRBV5-1 and J usage is TRBJ2-1; 8 bases fit TRBD2. There are 15 residues in the CDR3. From germline, CDR1 is SGHRS and CDR2 YFSETQ. Losses at the gene ends were 2 bases for V and 6 bases for J; bases not matched to a gene: 7. The chain's CDR3 is CASSFMTSEANEQFF. In DNA, the CDR3 is TGCGCCAGCAGCTTCATGACTAGCGAGGCCAATGAGCAGTTCTTC.

The J gene is TRBJ1-1, the V gene TRBV6-1; D perhaps matches TRBD1 (5 bases). Germline V gene lookup returns CDR1 MNHNS and CDR2 SASEGT. Deletions cut 6 bases from V and 1 base from J, with 6 bases between. The CDR3 contains 12 residues. The CDR3 nucleotides are TGTGCCAGCAGAGGGACGAACACTGAAGCTTTCTTT. Translated: CASRGTNTEAFF.

The genes are TRBV5-1 and TRBJ1-6; the D gene is possibly TRBD1 (5 bases). Trimming took off 1 base at V and 6 bases at J, with 20 bases between the two ends. Germline V CDR1 and CDR2: SGHRS, YFSETQ. This CDR3 has 18 amino acids. As DNA, the CDR3 is TGCGCCAGCAGCTTGTATCTGGGTGGGGCAGGAGGTAATTCACCCCTCCACTTT. Protein sequence: CASSLYLGGAGGNSPLHF.

V is TRBV7-2 and J is TRBJ2-4; D may be TRBD2 (5 bases). Trimming left V 1 base short and J 2 bases short, with 12 bases between. This CDR3 is built from 16 residues. The V gene's germline CDR1 is SGHTA and CDR2 FQGNSA. This chain's CDR3 is CASSLEAVSTKNIQYF. The CDR3, as DNA: TGTGCCAGCAGCTTAGAAGCGGTCTCGACCAAAAACATTCAGTACTTC.

In DNA, the CDR3 is TGTGCCAGCAGCTTTAGCGGGAACTCCTACAATGAGCAGTTCTTC. Its translation: CASSFSGNSYNEQFF. J is TRBJ2-1 and V is TRBV11-2; 8 nucleotides match TRBD2. Trimming cost V 3 bases and J 0 bases; bases outside gene matches: 1. From germline, CDR1 is SGHAT and CDR2 FQNNGV. CDR3 length equals 15 residues.

The chain employs TRBV5-1 and TRBJ1-4; D unresolved. The CDR3 is made up of 14 amino acids. In germline, CDR1 is SGHRS, CDR2 YFSETQ. Trimming removed 0 bases from V and 6 bases from J, with 9 bases in between. The CDR3 bases are TGCGCCAGCAGCTTGGTGGGGAGGGATGAAAAACTGTTTTTT. Translating it yields CASSLVGRDEKLFF.

The chain carries TRBV7-3 and TRBJ1-1, with D possibly TRBD1 on 6 matching bases. CDR1 SGHTA and CDR2 FQGTGA come from the germline V gene. V was clipped by 5 bases and J by 4 bases, with 17 bases between them. The CDR3 totals 15 residues. Here the CDR3 DNA reads TGTGCCAGCAGCCCACGACAGGTCGTAATCACTGAAGCTTTCTTT. Amino acid sequence: CASSPRQVVITEAFF.

The V and J genes are TRBV9 and TRBJ1-2; TRBD1 might be the D (6 bases). V dropped 4 bases and J dropped 0 bases, with 25 bases sitting between them. Germline CDR1 is SGDLS and CDR2 is YYNGEE. The CDR3 runs 19 residues. CDR3 nucleotides: TGTGCCAGCAGCCGATTCCAAGGACAGCCACCTCAAGCTAACTATGGCTACACCTTC. Residues: CASSRFQGQPPQANYGYTF.

The chain employs TRBV2 and TRBJ2-2, with D maybe TRBD1 (5 bases). V was cut by 6 bases and J by 1 base, with 12 bases left in between. The CDR3 contains 15 residues. Germline V lookup: CDR1 SNHLY, CDR2 FYNNEI. DNA of the CDR3: TGTGCCAGCAGGGGGCAGGCCGGGAACACCGGGGAGCTGTTTTTT. Amino acid sequence: CASRGQAGNTGELFF.

This rearrangement joins TRBV18 to TRBJ2-5; 9 bases are a match to TRBD1. Germline V gene data show CDR1 as KGHSH and CDR2 as LQKENI. This CDR3 region has 16 residues. V trimming: 4 bases; J trimming: 6 bases; junction bases outside the gene matches: 12. This CDR3 reads CASSRSEQGARKTQYF. CDR3 nucleotide sequence: TGTGCCAGCTCACGGTCGGAACAGGGGGCGCGGAAGACCCAGTACTTC.

The chain recombines TRBV6-6 with TRBJ1-1; D is unresolved. V was cut by 5 bases and J by 1 base, with 2 bases left in between. This CDR3 region has 11 residues. The V gene's germline CDR1 is MNHNY and CDR2 SVGAGI (reference sequence). Written as DNA, the CDR3 is TGTGCCAGCAGTGCGAACACTGAAGCTTTCTTT. It is translated as CASSANTEAFF.

This chain links TRBV6-5 with TRBJ2-3, with 8 bases identical to TRBD2. The germline CDR1 and CDR2 sequences are MNHEY and SVGAGI. With V trimmed by 4 bases and J by 4 bases, 7 bases remained unmatched. The CDR3 spans 15 residues. The CDR3 DNA reads as TGTGCCAGCAGTTTCGGGACTAGTTCATCAGATACGCAGTATTTT. Amino acid sequence: CASSFGTSSSDTQYF.

This rearrangement joins TRBV29-1 to TRBJ1-3, with D unresolved. Germline V gene sequence: CDR1 SQVTM, CDR2 ANQGSEA. The germline V and J ends were trimmed by 3 bases and 4 bases, with 7 bases remaining between them. The CDR3 has 12 residues. The CDR3 sequence is CSVDAGGNTIYF. The CDR3 DNA sequence: TGCAGCGTTGACGCAGGCGGAAACACCATATATTTT. The whole variable domain, remainder taken from reference TRBV29-1 and TRBJ1-3, is SAVISQKPSRDICQRGTSLTIQCQVDSQVTMMFWYRQQPGQSLTLIATANQGSEATYESGFVIDKFPISRPNLTFSTLTVSNMSPEDSSIYLCSVDAGGNTIYFGEGSWLTVV.

The V gene is TRBV19, the J gene TRBJ2-1; possibly TRBD2 for D (5 bases). In germline, CDR1 is LNHDA, CDR2 SQIVND (reference sequence). CDR3 length: 13 residues. Trimming stripped 3 bases from V and 9 bases from J, with 12 bases between. The CDR3 bases are TGTGCCAGTAGTATTGAGGGAGTGGGTGAGCAGTTCTTC. It encodes CASSIEGVGEQFF.

This rearrangement joins TRBV7-2 to TRBJ2-3; the D call may be TRBD1 or TRBD2 (5 bases each). The CDR3 length is 17 residues. The V end lost 6 bases, the J end lost 2 bases, and 21 bases lay between the germline ends. Per the germline V gene, CDR1 is SGHTA and CDR2 is FQGNSA. The CDR3 sequence: CASSSIGFLGTTDTQYF. The CDR3 bases are TGTGCCAGCAGTTCTATTGGGTTTCTAGGGACCACAGATACGCAGTATTTT.

V is TRBV6-6 and J is TRBJ1-4, with 11 positions matching TRBD1. CDR3 length: 16 amino acids. V was clipped by 5 bases and J by 4 bases; unmatched bases: 6. Germline V gene data show CDR1 as MNHNY and CDR2 as SVGAGI (reference sequence). CDR3 nucleotides: TGTGCCAGCAGTGTAGGACAGGGGGCACTTAATGAAAAACTGTTTTTT. Translation: CASSVGQGALNEKLFF.

This clone has a handful of counts. The chain recombines TRBV9 with TRBJ2-5, with TRBD2 identical over 12 bases. The CDR3 sequence is 16 residues long. Germline CDR1 is SGDLS and CDR2 is YYNGEE. J gave up 4 bases and V 3 bases, and 7 bases lay outside the gene matches. The CDR3: CASSALAGGVRETQYF. CDR3 DNA: TGTGCCAGCAGCGCCCTAGCGGGGGGGGTCCGAGAGACCCAGTACTTC.

The V and J genes are TRBV9 and TRBJ2-5; D possibly uses TRBD1 or TRBD2 (5 bases each). Trimming took 5 bases from V and 2 from J, leaving 10 bases between them. The germline V gene encodes CDR1 SGDLS and CDR2 YYNGEE. CDR3 length equals 13 residues. CDR3 nucleotide sequence: TGTGCCAGCAGTCCCGGGACGCAAGAGACCCAGTACTTC. Amino acids: CASSPGTQETQYF. The whole variable domain, filled in from reference TRBV9 and TRBJ2-5, reads DSGVTQTPKHLITATGQRVTLRCSPRSGDLSVYWYQQSLDQGLQFLIQYYNGEERAKGNILERFSAQQFPDLHSELNLSSLELGDSALYFCASSPGTQETQYFGPGTRLLVL.